These 27 T cell receptor beta chains were all obtained from the same sample, sequenced in a study of shared clonotypes between healthy human individuals (TCRdb year 2020). Libraries were built with the immunoSEQ multiplex PCR assay. TCRdb re-hosts the immuneACCESS table, in-frame sequences only. Its copies lack some clones; in the studies checked, an unresolved V gene accounts for under half of them, and the cause for the rest is not known. The sample includes 550,000 to 750,000 clones, with roughly 95% observed a single time. The ten largest clones capture 0.1% to 0.11% of the sample. CD8 naive samples were obtained by positive selection for CCR7 among CD45RO-negative cells, yielding a CD45RA+CCR7+ population from which TemRA cells were excluded. The specimen sequenced was naive CD8+ T cells sorted from blood. The cell subset or site tag for this specimen amounts to: CD45RA+CCR7+. These receptors came from a woman in her twenties or thirties in good health.

A word on this clone: Other DNA sequences in this sample translate to the same CDR3. The gene calls are TRBV19 and TRBJ2-7; 7 nucleotides agree with TRBD1. CDR3 size: 15 residues. Trimming at V came to 1 base and at J to 0 bases, leaving 3 bases not matched to a gene. Germline V gives CDR1 LNHDA, CDR2 SQIVND (reference sequence). The DNA for the CDR3 is TGTGCCAGTAGTATAGGCCCAGGGGGCTCCTACGAGCAGTACTTC. The encoded protein is CASSIGPGGSYEQYF. Full variable domain (outside the CDR3, taken from reference TRBV19 and TRBJ2-7): DGGITQSPKYLFRKEGQNVTLSCEQNLNHDAMYWYRQDPGQGLRLIYYSQIVNDFQKGDIAEGYSVSREKKESFPLTVTSAQKNPTAFYLCASSIGPGGSYEQYFGPGTRLTVT.

This clone has only one observation. V gene TRBV28 combines with J gene TRBJ2-1, with TRBD2 matching over 9 bases. V lost 2 bases to trimming and J lost 8 bases; unmatched junction nucleotides: 7. Per germline, CDR1 MDHEN and CDR2 SYDVKM. CDR3 size: 15 residues. CDR3 sequence: CASSLGAGGSDEQFF. In DNA, the CDR3 is TGTGCCAGCAGTTTAGGAGCGGGAGGTTCAGATGAGCAGTTCTTC.

This sequence joins TRBV27 and TRBJ2-7; D unclear. Per the germline V gene, CDR1 is MNHEY and CDR2 is SMNVEV (reference sequence). CDR3 size: 12 residues. V lost 8 bases to trimming and J lost 3 bases, with 11 bases between them. The CDR3 DNA reads TGTGCCAGCGAAACACATAGCTACGAGCAGTACTTC. It specifies CASETHSYEQYF.

V usage is TRBV11-2 and J usage is TRBJ1-4; TRBD1 matches 7 bases. In germline, CDR1 is SGHAT, CDR2 FQNNGV. CDR3 length equals 14 residues. The V gene end was trimmed by 6 bases and the J gene end by 7 bases; junction bases not matched to a gene: 8. The CDR3 here is CASSHYRDSEKLFF. The CDR3 DNA sequence: TGTGCCAGCAGTCATTACCGGGACAGTGAAAAACTGTTTTTT.

In DNA, the CDR3 is TGTGCCAGCAGCTGGCAATGGACCACCCCCTACGAGCAGTACTTC. Amino acids: CASSWQWTTPYEQYF. The V call is TRBV11-2, the J call TRBJ2-7; no clear D gene. Germline CDR1 reads SGHAT; CDR2 reads FQNNGV. Trimming left V 4 bases short and J 2 bases short, with 15 bases between. There are 15 residues in the CDR3.

The V gene is TRBV5-4, the J gene TRBJ2-2; the D gene is possibly TRBD1 (5 bases). The CDR3 totals 15 residues. Germline CDR1 reads SGHNT; CDR2 reads YYREEE (reference sequence). Trimming took off 7 bases at V and 7 bases at J, with 20 bases between the two ends. The CDR3 loop reads CASHSPLDSDGELFF. Here the CDR3 DNA reads TGTGCCAGCCACTCACCCCTCGACAGTGACGGGGAGCTGTTTTTT. The full variable domain, completed using reference TRBV5-4 and TRBJ2-2, is ETGVTQSPTHLIKTRGQQVTLRCSSQSGHNTVSWYQQALGQGPQFIFQYYREEENGRGNFPPRFSGLQFPNYSSELNVNALELDDSALYLCASHSPLDSDGELFFGEGSRLTVL.

Only one count was recorded for this clone. The J gene is TRBJ2-7, the V gene TRBV2; perhaps TRBD2 as D (6 bases). The CDR3 spans 15 residues. Germline CDR1 is SNHLY and CDR2 is FYNNEI. V was shortened by 1 base and J by 1 base, with 11 bases between the two germline ends. Written as DNA, the CDR3 is TGTGCCAGCAGTGAAGGACTAGGGGCGTCCTACGAGCAGTACTTC. It translates to CASSEGLGASYEQYF.

The gene calls are TRBV4-1 and TRBJ1-1, with D possibly matching TRBD1 (6 bases). The V end lost 1 base, the J end lost 8 bases, and 11 bases lay between the germline ends. CDR1 is MGHRA, CDR2 YSYEKL, per germline. This CDR3 spans 13 amino acids. This chain's CDR3 is CASSQGRTDEAFF. CDR3 coding DNA: TGCGCCAGCAGCCAAGGACGGACAGACGAAGCTTTCTTT.

This clone has a single count. V usage is TRBV28 and J usage is TRBJ2-5, with 8 nucleotides matching TRBD2. Germline V gene sequence: CDR1 MDHEN, CDR2 SYDVKM. CDR3 length: 16 residues. Losses at the gene ends were 2 bases for V and 4 bases for J; bases not matched to a gene: 9. The CDR3 here is CASSLSSSGRTETQYF. In nucleotides, the CDR3 is TGTGCCAGCAGTTTAAGTTCCAGCGGGAGAACAGAGACCCAGTACTTC.

There are a few counts of this clone. The sample carries other DNA sequences with the same CDR3. The chain combines TRBV18 with TRBJ1-1, with D unclear. Trimming pared 3 bases from V and 1 base from J, leaving 0 bases between. CDR3 length: 11 residues. The germline V gene has CDR1 KGHSH and CDR2 LQKENI. CDR3 DNA sequence: TGTGCCAGCTCACCGAACACTGAAGCTTTCTTT. Encoded protein: CASSPNTEAFF.

This chain uses TRBV9 with TRBJ2-7; TRBD1 is a possible D gene (5 bases). Deletions cut 4 bases from V and 2 bases from J, with 13 bases between. The length of the CDR3 is 14 residues. Per germline, CDR1 SGDLS and CDR2 YYNGEE. The CDR3 DNA is TGTGCCAGCAGCCCAAGGACATTTCCCTACGAGCAGTACTTC. Protein sequence: CASSPRTFPYEQYF.

V gene TRBV27 combines with J gene TRBJ2-5; perhaps TRBD2 as D (5 bases). The germline V gene encodes CDR1 MNHEY and CDR2 SMNVEV (reference sequence). The CDR3 covers 14 residues. Trimming took 3 bases from V and 4 from J, leaving 12 bases between them. CDR3 nucleotides: TGTGCCAGCAGTTTGGGGAGTAGAGGAGAGACCCAGTACTTC. Amino acid sequence: CASSLGSRGETQYF.

In this sample, this clone turned up once. The chain carries TRBV2 and TRBJ2-1; D might be TRBD1 (6 bases). Germline V gene data show CDR1 as SNHLY and CDR2 as FYNNEI. The V end lost 4 bases, the J end lost 1 base, and 11 bases lay between the germline ends. The CDR3 has 15 residues. CDR3 DNA sequence: TGTGCCAGCAGTGGACAGGACCCTTCCTACAATGAGCAGTTCTTC. It specifies CASSGQDPSYNEQFF.

The chain combines TRBV19 with TRBJ2-2, with unresolved D. Germline CDR1 LNHDA, CDR2 SQIVND (reference sequence). The CDR3 has 14 residues. Trimming took 3 bases from V and 0 from J, leaving 5 bases between them. The CDR3 DNA is TGTGCCAGTAGTATCCCCCCGAACACCGGGGAGCTGTTTTTT. It is translated as CASSIPPNTGELFF.

This sequence joins TRBV27 and TRBJ1-1; weak D call: TRBD1 (5 bases). Germline CDR1 reads MNHEY; CDR2 reads SMNVEV (reference sequence). V dropped 6 bases and J dropped 5 bases, with 22 bases sitting between them. This CDR3 has 16 residues. CDR3 in amino acids: CASSPRPQGEGTEAFF. CDR3 sequence (DNA): TGTGCCAGCAGCCCTCGACCGCAGGGAGAGGGGACTGAAGCTTTCTTT.

The genes are TRBV5-1 and TRBJ2-7, with a possible D match to TRBD2 (5 bases). V was cut by 4 bases and J by 2 bases, with 13 bases left in between. Germline CDR1 SGHRS, CDR2 YFSETQ. This CDR3 spans 14 amino acids. The CDR3 spells CASSPGREAYEQYF. In DNA form, the CDR3 reads TGCGCCAGCAGCCCCGGCCGGGAAGCCTACGAGCAGTACTTC.

The chain has TRBV7-9 and TRBJ2-1; D remains ambiguous. V lost 5 bases and J lost 5, with 16 bases in between. The CDR3 loop spans 15 amino acids. Germline-derived CDR1 and CDR2 are SEHNR and FQNEAQ (reference sequence). In DNA form, the CDR3 reads TGTGCCAGCAGCCCTGAGACGGAAGGGAACAATGAGCAGTTCTTC. Residues: CASSPETEGNNEQFF.

The V and J genes are TRBV4-1 and TRBJ2-7; possibly TRBD1 for D (6 bases). From germline, CDR1 is MGHRA and CDR2 YSYEKL. Trimming pared 4 bases from V and 2 bases from J, leaving 12 bases between. CDR3 length: 14 residues. CDR3 in amino acids: CASSPRDTTYEQYF. The CDR3, as DNA: TGCGCCAGCAGCCCAAGGGACACAACCTACGAGCAGTACTTC.

This chain connects TRBV7-6 to TRBJ2-3; 8 nucleotides match TRBD2. CDR3 length: 17 residues. The V segment lost 2 bases and the J segment 3 bases; nucleotides outside the gene matches: 10. Germline lookup yields CDR1 SGHVS and CDR2 FNYEAQ. The CDR3 loop reads CASSLPAGVSYTDTQYF. DNA for the CDR3: TGTGCCAGCAGCTTACCAGCGGGAGTATCGTATACAGATACGCAGTATTTT.

Of note for this clone: At the DNA level, this CDR3 is encoded by other sequences in the same sample as well. The gene calls are TRBV27 and TRBJ2-1; D unclear. This CDR3 contains 13 residues. CDR1 MNHEY and CDR2 SMNVEV come from the germline V gene (reference sequence). Between the trimmed V and J ends, which lost 2 bases and 3 bases, there was a span of 5 bases. The CDR3 sequence is CASSLGYYNEQFF. CDR3 coding DNA: TGTGCCAGCAGTTTAGGCTACTACAATGAGCAGTTCTTC.

The chain carries TRBV28 and TRBJ2-7, with a weak D call TRBD2 (5 bases). Germline V lookup: CDR1 MDHEN, CDR2 SYDVKM. This CDR3 comprises 15 residues. V was pared by 3 bases and J by 0 bases, with 12 bases between. As DNA, the CDR3 is TGTGCCAGCAGTTTCGGACTTGTTCCCTCCTACGAGCAGTACTTC. Protein sequence: CASSFGLVPSYEQYF. Supplemented by reference TRBV28 and TRBJ2-7, the full variable domain reads DVKVTQSSRYLVKRTGEKVFLECVQDMDHENMFWYRQDPGLGLRLIYFSYDVKMKEKGDIPEGYSVSREKKERFSLILESASTNQTSMYLCASSFGLVPSYEQYFGPGTRLTVT.

This chain uses TRBV19 with TRBJ2-7; D not certain. V lost 5 bases, J lost 6 bases, and 14 bases lay in between. This CDR3 is built from 13 residues. Germline V gene lookup returns CDR1 LNHDA and CDR2 SQIVND (reference sequence). This chain's CDR3 is CASSVGPLGEQYF. DNA of the CDR3: TGTGCCAGTAGTGTCGGGCCCCTAGGCGAGCAGTACTTC.

The chain couples TRBV5-8 to TRBJ1-5, with TRBD1 as a possible D gene (5 bases). The CDR3 consists of 15 residues. The V gene's germline CDR1 is SGHTS and CDR2 YDEGEE. V was trimmed by 4 bases and J by 0 bases, leaving 11 bases between them. CDR3 coding DNA: TGTGCCAGCAGCAGCCTGACAGTTAGCAATCAGCCCCAGCATTTT. Residues: CASSSLTVSNQPQHF.

V gene TRBV28 combines with J gene TRBJ1-1, with a possible D match to TRBD1 (5 bases). CDR3 length equals 16 residues. Germline CDR1 is MDHEN and CDR2 is SYDVKM. Trimming took 4 bases from V and 7 from J, leaving 22 bases between them. CDR3 region: CASSYGGERVVIEAFF. For the CDR3, the DNA is TGTGCCAGCAGTTATGGAGGGGAAAGAGTAGTTATTGAAGCTTTCTTT.

The chain couples TRBV4-1 to TRBJ2-7; no reliable D call. Per germline, CDR1 MGHRA and CDR2 YSYEKL. Trimming shortened V by 1 base and J by 3 bases, and 10 bases separated the two germline ends. The CDR3 totals 14 residues. The CDR3 DNA reads as TGCGCCAGCAGCCAAGTCAACGTGAACTACGAGCAGTACTTC. This gives the protein CASSQVNVNYEQYF.

CDR3 DNA sequence: TGTGCCAGCAGTGTTTCAACCACAGATACGCAGTATTTT. Translation: CASSVSTTDTQYF. The rearrangement joins TRBV2 to TRBJ2-3, with D unresolved. From germline, CDR1 is SNHLY and CDR2 FYNNEI. V shed 4 bases and J shed 2 bases, with 7 bases lying between them. CDR3 length: 13 residues.

As to this clone: This same CDR3 is encoded by further DNA sequences in the sample. V and J are TRBV11-2 and TRBJ1-5; tentative D call: TRBD1 (6 bases). This CDR3 is 12 amino acids long. Deletions cut 4 bases from V and 7 bases from J, with 8 bases between. Germline lookup yields CDR1 SGHAT and CDR2 FQNNGV. Written as DNA, the CDR3 is TGTGCCAGCAGCTCCCAGGGGCAGCCCCAGCATTTT. Amino acids: CASSSQGQPQHF.